The rows below give T cell receptor beta chains drawn from one sample of a study of PD-L1 blockade in urothelial cancer. Profiled with immunoSEQ multiplex PCR; TCRdb holds only in-frame clones, not every one. The sample gives 50,000 to 55,000 clones, around 74% of which show up once; under 4.5% is in the top ten. Sequencing used PBMCs, obtained around atezolizumab (anti-PD-L1) treatment. These receptors all come from a man aged 65 to 85 with urothelial cancer. Each CDR3 is given with its conserved first and last residue. D genes are given only for firm matches. The size of a clone is reported for some rows only, either as once, few or many, or as a class for expanded clones.

V,size,D,J,DNA,CDR3
TRBV27,-,-,TRBJ2-5,TGTGCCAGCAGTTTACAGGGAAACCTCCAAGAGACCCAGTACTTC,CASSLQGNLQETQYF
TRBV9,few,-,TRBJ2-1,TGTGCCAGCAGCCCCACTTGGACAGCAAAGCAGTTCTTC,CASSPTWTAKQFF
TRBV5-1,-,TRBD2,TRBJ2-7,TGCGCCAGCAGCTTGAAGCGGGAGTATCGCGTTAACGAGCAGTACTTC,CASSLKREYRVNEQYF
TRBV28,-,TRBD1,TRBJ1-4,TGTGCCAGCAGTTTAGGGGGACAGGGGTCTGAAAAACTGTTTTTT,CASSLGGQGSEKLFF
TRBV20-1,few,-,TRBJ2-5,TGCAGTGCTAACCCCGGAGAGACCCAGTACTTC,CSANPGETQYF
TRBV28,-,-,TRBJ1-5,TGTGCCAGCAGGACCCCCCGGGGGGCCAATCAGCCCCAGCATTTT,CASRTPRGANQPQHF
TRBV7-9,-,-,TRBJ1-1,TGTGCCAGCAGCTTGGGAGGTTTGAACACTGAAGCTTTCTTT,CASSLGGLNTEAFF
TRBV7-8,-,TRBD2,TRBJ2-5,TGTGCCAGCAGCTTAGCGCTGGTGCGGGAGGTCGGGGAGACCCAGTACTTC,CASSLALVREVGETQYF
TRBV19,-,-,TRBJ1-3,TGTGCCAGTAGTGCGACAGGTCGAATACGCTCTGGAAACACCATATATTTT,CASSATGRIRSGNTIYF
TRBV10-3,-,-,TRBJ1-1,TGTGCCATCAGTGGTTTCGGGGGGAGCAGGGTGGCTTTCTTT,CAISGFGGSRVAFF
TRBV7-8,-,TRBD1,TRBJ1-4,TGTGCCAGCAGCGCCGACAGGGGGGAAAAACTGTTTTTT,CASSADRGEKLFF
TRBV21-1,-,-,TRBJ2-1,TGTGCCAGCAGCAAAGCGCTTTCTCGGGACAGGGAATGGAATGAGCAGTTCTTC,CASSKALSRDREWNEQFF
TRBV7-8,-,TRBD2,TRBJ2-7,TGTGCCAGCAGCCCCCGACTAGCGGCCATGGGGGAGCAGTACTTC,CASSPRLAAMGEQYF
TRBV7-2,-,TRBD2,TRBJ2-3,TGTGCCAGCAGCCCAAAATGGGCGGCGGGGGGGCGGGGAGATACGCAGTATTTT,CASSPKWAAGGRGDTQYF
TRBV7-8,-,-,TRBJ2-2,TGTGCCAGCAGCTTAGTTCAGGGAATGAGGAACACCGGGGAGCTGTTTTTT,CASSLVQGMRNTGELFF
TRBV18,-,TRBD2,TRBJ2-4,TGTGCCAGCTCACCGGATGGGACTAGTGGGGCCGCCATTCAGTACTTC,CASSPDGTSGAAIQYF
TRBV25-1,-,TRBD1,TRBJ1-2,TGTGCCAGCAGCCTGGGACAGGGGGCGGATGGCTACACCTTC,CASSLGQGADGYTF